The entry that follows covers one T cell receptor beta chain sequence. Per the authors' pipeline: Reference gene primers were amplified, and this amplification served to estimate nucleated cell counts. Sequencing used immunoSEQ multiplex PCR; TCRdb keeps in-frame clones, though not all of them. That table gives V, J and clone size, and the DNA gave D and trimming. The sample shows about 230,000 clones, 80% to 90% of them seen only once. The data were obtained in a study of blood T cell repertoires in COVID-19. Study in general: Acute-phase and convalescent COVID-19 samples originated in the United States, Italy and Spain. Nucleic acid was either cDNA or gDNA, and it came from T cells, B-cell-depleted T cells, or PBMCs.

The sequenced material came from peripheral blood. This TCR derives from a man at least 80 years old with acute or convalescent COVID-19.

The CDR3 bases are TGTGCCAGCAGCGGTAGCGGGAGGGGGTCCGGGGAGCTGTTTTTT. It specifies CASSGSGRGSGELFF. V gene TRBV9 combines with J gene TRBJ2-2, with TRBD2 matching 11 bases. The junction had 4 bases not matched to a gene; V was cut back by 3 bases and J by 6 bases. The CDR3 length is 15 residues. Germline CDR1 SGDLS, CDR2 YYNGEE.